These 22 T cell receptor beta chains came from one sample sequenced in a study of T-cell reconstitution after alpha-beta-depleted transplantation in children. Preparation of the TCRbeta library used unique molecular identifiers. TCRdb passed the PCR reads through MiXCR, listing each CDR3 protein once. The data show roughly 490,000 distinct CDR3 sequences, with about 10% seen just once and approximately 15% held by the top ten. The specimen was PBMCs, mostly from graft donor cells, collected 180 days after TCRalphabeta/CD19-depleted stem cell transplant. The receptors were gathered from a female patient between 2 and 15 years old who had a stem cell transplant for aplastic anemia, so the T cells may come from the graft donor.

In this sample, this clonotype turned up a few times. The CDR3 reads CASPRLSGRRDEAFF. CDR3 sequence (DNA): TGTGCCAGCCCTAGATTAAGCGGACGGAGGGATGAAGCTTTCTTT. The J gene is TRBJ1-1, the V gene TRBV7-2; D unresolved. Trimming left V 8 bases short and J 7 bases short, with 23 bases between. The CDR3 loop spans 15 amino acids. Germline V gives CDR1 SGHTA, CDR2 FQGNSA.

The chain links TRBV5-8 to TRBJ2-3; D gene uncertain. CDR1 and CDR2 (germline): SGHTS, YDEGEE. The CDR3 is made up of 16 amino acids. Trimming cost V 1 base and J 1 base, with 13 bases left between them. CDR3 nucleotide sequence: TGTGCCAGCAGCTTGCAGGTTCACCCTCGCACAGATACGCAGTATTTT. It yields the protein CASSLQVHPRTDTQYF.

There are a few counts of this clonotype. J is TRBJ2-7 and V is TRBV7-9; 9 nucleotides agree with TRBD1. This CDR3 spans 15 amino acids. The germline CDR1 and CDR2 sequences are SEHNR and FQNEAQ (reference sequence). The V segment lost 5 bases and the J segment 2 bases; nucleotides outside the gene matches: 7. Here the CDR3 reads CASSPQGAATYEQYF. For the CDR3, the DNA is TGTGCCAGCAGCCCACAGGGGGCCGCAACCTACGAGCAGTACTTC.

The rearrangement joins TRBV6-2 or TRBV6-3 to TRBJ2-1, with D perhaps TRBD1 (5 bases). The germline gives CDR1 MNHEY, CDR2 SVGEGT. The CDR3 runs to 17 residues. V was clipped by 6 bases and J by 1 base, with 19 bases between them. CDR3 DNA sequence: TGTGCCAGCAGCTCCCCCGGACACCAAATTTCCTACAATGAGCAGTTCTTC. Translation: CASSSPGHQISYNEQFF.

The J gene is TRBJ2-1, the V gene TRBV4-3; TRBD2 matches at 9 bases. The germline CDR1 and CDR2 sequences are LGHNA and YSLEER. The junction had 9 bases not matched to a gene; V was cut back by 0 bases and J by 6 bases. The CDR3 is 17 amino acids. CDR3 in amino acids: CASSQEGRGLATNEQFF. The CDR3 DNA sequence: TGCGCCAGCAGCCAAGAAGGCAGGGGACTAGCAACCAATGAGCAGTTCTTC.

CDR3 in amino acids: CASTPMTRNTGELFF. The CDR3 nucleotides read TGTGCCAGCACCCCGATGACACGGAACACCGGGGAGCTGTTTTTT. The V and J genes are TRBV28 and TRBJ2-2, with D hard to call. This CDR3 comprises 15 residues. From germline, CDR1 is MDHEN and CDR2 SYDVKM. Trimming removed 7 bases at V and 1 base at J, with 13 bases between.

This clonotype turned up a few times. This sequence joins TRBV11-2 and TRBJ1-2; D gene ambiguous. The CDR3 covers 15 residues. Germline V gene data show CDR1 as SGHAT and CDR2 as FQNNGV. The ends were cut back, 3 bases at V and 5 bases at J, with 16 bases in the middle. The CDR3 here is CASSLDPGEGYGYTF. In DNA form, the CDR3 reads TGTGCCAGCAGCTTGGACCCTGGAGAGGGATATGGCTACACCTTC.

In DNA, the CDR3 is TGTGCCAGCAGCTCGGGACTGAGCGAGCAGTTCTTC. It encodes CASSSGLSEQFF. V is TRBV7-3 and J is TRBJ2-1; possibly TRBD2 for D (6 bases). The CDR3 totals 12 residues. V lost 4 bases, J lost 10 bases, and 11 bases lay in between. Germline V gene sequence: CDR1 SGHTA, CDR2 FQGTGA.

V and J are TRBV9 and TRBJ2-2; D is unclear. The V gene lost 1 base and the J gene lost 0 bases, with 4 bases spanning the gap. Germline CDR1 and CDR2: SGDLS and YYNGEE. CDR3 length: 14 amino acids. The CDR3 nucleotides are TGTGCCAGCAGCGTATCATCGAACACCGGGGAGCTGTTTTTT. This gives the protein CASSVSSNTGELFF. The full variable domain, rest sourced from reference TRBV9 and TRBJ2-2, is DSGVTQTPKHLITATGQRVTLRCSPRSGDLSVYWYQQSLDQGLQFLIQYYNGEERAKGNILERFSAQQFPDLHSELNLSSLELGDSALYFCASSVSSNTGELFFGEGSRLTVL.

The chain carries TRBV10-3 and TRBJ1-1; D is undetermined. The CDR3 is 14 residues long. With 2 bases removed from V and 1 base from J, the gap between germline ends came to 8 bases. Germline values: CDR1 ENHRY, CDR2 SYGVKD. The CDR3 loop reads CAISEHMANTEAFF. The CDR3 DNA reads as TGTGCCATCAGTGAGCACATGGCGAACACTGAAGCTTTCTTT.

This clonotype has just a few counts. The chain carries TRBV7-3 and TRBJ2-1; 14 bases agree with TRBD2. Germline lookup yields CDR1 SGHTA and CDR2 FQGTGA. The trim removed 0 bases at V and 5 bases at J, leaving 3 bases unmatched. The CDR3 is made up of 17 amino acids. Written as DNA, the CDR3 is TGTGCCAGCAGCTTAACTTCGGGACTAGCGGGAGACAATGAGCAGTTCTTC. Protein product: CASSLTSGLAGDNEQFF.

This clonotype was counted ten times or more. The chain is built from TRBV29-1 and TRBJ2-3, with 9 bases lining up with TRBD1. The CDR3 sequence is 18 residues long. In germline, CDR1 is SQVTM, CDR2 ANQGSEA. V trimming: 1 base; J trimming: 1 base; junction bases outside the gene matches: 12. CDR3 nucleotide sequence: TGCAGCGTTGAAGCTAGGTACAGGGGGCCCCTGGGCACAGATACGCAGTATTTT. Amino acids: CSVEARYRGPLGTDTQYF.

Only a few counts were recorded for this clonotype. The rearrangement links TRBV28 to TRBJ2-1; 8 nucleotides line up with TRBD2. The V and J ends lost 4 bases and 10 bases, in that order; junction bases with no gene match: 15. Germline CDR1 and CDR2: MDHEN and SYDVKM. The CDR3 runs 16 residues. The CDR3 bases are TGTGCCAGCAGTTCTATCGGGACTAGGGACCTTGGAGAGCAGTTCTTC. It encodes CASSSIGTRDLGEQFF.

V and J are TRBV6-2 or TRBV6-3 and TRBJ2-7; no clear D gene. Deletions cut 4 bases from V and 2 bases from J, with 15 bases between. This CDR3 is built from 15 residues. Germline CDR1 and CDR2: MNHEY and SVGEGT. The CDR3 spells CASSFAARGAYEQYF. CDR3 DNA: TGTGCCAGCAGTTTTGCGGCGCGCGGAGCCTACGAGCAGTACTTC.

For the CDR3, the DNA is TGTGCCAGCACCAGGGGCATCTATGGCTACACCTTC. Amino acids: CASTRGIYGYTF. This chain links TRBV6-2 or TRBV6-3 with TRBJ1-2; D may be TRBD1 (6 bases). Trimming took off 7 bases at V and 4 bases at J, with 10 bases between the two ends. CDR1 is MNHEY and CDR2 is SVGEGT in the germline V gene. The CDR3 runs 12 residues.

The chain has TRBV12-3 or TRBV12-4 and TRBJ2-1, with 8 bases lining up with TRBD1. Germline trimming cut 6 bases from V and 10 bases from J; bases unmatched to any gene: 5. This CDR3 comprises 12 residues. In DNA form, the CDR3 reads TGTGCCAGCAGACTGGACAGGGTGGAGCAGTTCTTC. The encoded protein is CASRLDRVEQFF.

In its sample, this clonotype was seen a few times. This rearrangement joins TRBV3-1 to TRBJ2-3; 10 bases map to TRBD2. Germline V gene sequence: CDR1 LGHDT, CDR2 YNNKEL (reference sequence). The V segment lost 1 base and the J segment 2 bases; nucleotides outside the gene matches: 12. This CDR3 comprises 19 residues. The chain's CDR3 is CASSQAYRLAGEVTDTQYF. The CDR3 DNA sequence: TGTGCCAGCAGCCAAGCGTATCGGCTAGCGGGAGAGGTCACAGATACGCAGTATTTT.

This clonotype was observed a handful of times. The rearrangement links TRBV20-1 to TRBJ1-4; 7 bases line up with TRBD1. V lost 3 bases, J lost 7 bases, and 8 bases stayed unmatched. Germline CDR1 and CDR2: DFQATT and SNEGSKA (reference sequence). The CDR3 has 14 amino acids. The CDR3 sequence: CSASEGAASEKLFF. The DNA of the CDR3 is TGCAGTGCTAGCGAGGGGGCGGCGAGTGAAAAACTGTTTTTT.

This clonotype was picked up a small number of times. The J gene is TRBJ2-3, the V gene TRBV20-1; no clear D gene. The CDR3 length is 11 residues. Trimming took off 6 bases at V and 7 bases at J, with 11 bases between the two ends. CDR1 is DFQATT and CDR2 is SNEGSKA in the germline V gene (reference sequence). CDR3 sequence: CSAAYPHTQYF. Here the CDR3 DNA reads TGCAGTGCCGCATACCCTCATACGCAGTATTTT.

The V gene is TRBV7-9, the J gene TRBJ2-2, with 7 nucleotides matching TRBD2. The CDR3 has 15 residues. The J segment lost 4 bases and the V segment lost 5 bases, leaving 7 bases of the junction unmatched. Germline-derived CDR1 and CDR2 are SEHNR and FQNEAQ (reference sequence). The CDR3 DNA is TGTGCCAGCAGCGCATCTAGCGGTATCACCGGGGAGCTGTTTTTT. Protein product: CASSASSGITGELFF.

This clonotype was seen only a few times. This rearrangement joins TRBV9 to TRBJ2-1, with TRBD2 matching over 10 bases. Looked up from germline, CDR1 is SGDLS and CDR2 is YYNGEE. The V segment lost 0 bases and the J segment 6 bases; nucleotides outside the gene matches: 3. This CDR3 has 15 amino acids. CDR3 nucleotide sequence: TGTGCCAGCAGCGTAGAGGCTAGCGGGAGCAATGAGCAGTTCTTC. Its translation is CASSVEASGSNEQFF.

This clonotype was seen a few times. This chain connects TRBV27 to TRBJ2-1; the D gene could be TRBD1 or TRBD2 (6 bases each). The CDR3 covers 16 residues. Trimming shortened V by 7 bases and J by 5 bases, and 21 bases separated the two germline ends. Germline assignment: CDR1 MNHEY and CDR2 SMNVEV (reference sequence). In DNA form, the CDR3 reads TGTGCCAGCAACTTAAGGGGGGAATGGAGCCACAATGAGCAGTTCTTC. It translates to CASNLRGEWSHNEQFF.